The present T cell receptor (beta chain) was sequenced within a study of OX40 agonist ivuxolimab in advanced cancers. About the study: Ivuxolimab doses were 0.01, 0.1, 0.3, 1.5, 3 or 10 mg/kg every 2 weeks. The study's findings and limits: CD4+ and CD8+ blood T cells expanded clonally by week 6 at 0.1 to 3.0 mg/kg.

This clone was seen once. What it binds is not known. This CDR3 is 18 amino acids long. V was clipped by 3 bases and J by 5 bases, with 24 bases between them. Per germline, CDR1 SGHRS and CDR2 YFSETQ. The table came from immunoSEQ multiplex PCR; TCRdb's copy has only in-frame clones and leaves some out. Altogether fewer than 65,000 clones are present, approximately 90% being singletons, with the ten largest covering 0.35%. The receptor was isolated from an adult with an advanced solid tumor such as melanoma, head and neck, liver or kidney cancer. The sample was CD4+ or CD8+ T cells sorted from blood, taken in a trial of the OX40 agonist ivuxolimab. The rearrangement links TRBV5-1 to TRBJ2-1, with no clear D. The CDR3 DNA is TGCGCCAGCAGCTCGACCTCGGCCACCAATGTGGAGCACAATGAGCAGTTCTTC. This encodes CASSSTSATNVEHNEQFF.